Below, 8 T cell receptor beta chains from the same sample are listed, as sequenced in a study of T cell responses to AZD1222 COVID-19 vaccine. Profiled with immunoSEQ multiplex PCR; TCRdb holds only in-frame clones, not every one. The sample has 100,000 or so clones; around 94% are singletons. The sequences come from peripheral blood, collected on day 0 of AZD1222 vaccination. These receptors were taken from an adult in good health.

The chain combines TRBV6-5 with TRBJ1-1; D is possibly TRBD1 (6 bases). The CDR3 has 12 amino acids. Germline V gives CDR1 MNHEY, CDR2 SVGAGI. Trimming took 11 bases from V and 0 from J, leaving 10 bases between them. The CDR3 bases are TGTGCCGGACAGAGTATGAACACTGAAGCTTTCTTT. This translates into CAGQSMNTEAFF.

V is TRBV7-6 and J is TRBJ1-1; 10 nucleotides agree with TRBD1. Germline-derived CDR1 and CDR2 are SGHVS and FNYEAQ. CDR3 length: 16 residues. V lost 3 bases to trimming and J lost 0 bases; unmatched junction nucleotides: 4. Here the CDR3 DNA reads TGTGCCAGCAGCTTGTGGGACAGGGGTTTGAACACTGAAGCTTTCTTT. Translation: CASSLWDRGLNTEAFF.

This sequence joins TRBV3-1 (or the pseudogene TRBV3-2) and TRBJ2-1, with D perhaps being TRBD1 or TRBD2 (5 bases each). The CDR3 totals 13 residues. Trimming left V 8 bases short and J 0 bases short, with 8 bases between. Germline V gene data show CDR1 as LGHDT and CDR2 as YNNKEL (reference sequence). The CDR3 region is CASGGSSYNEQFF. The DNA for the CDR3 is TGTGCCAGCGGGGGAAGCTCCTACAATGAGCAGTTCTTC.

The V call is TRBV6-1, the J call TRBJ2-2; D is tentatively TRBD1 or TRBD2 (5 bases each). This CDR3 region has 16 residues. The V end was cut by 1 base, the J end by 3 bases, with 12 bases between. Germline values: CDR1 MNHNS, CDR2 SASEGT. CDR3 nucleotide sequence: TGTGCCAGCAGTGAAGTGACCGGGACGTACACCGGGGAGCTGTTTTTT. It translates to CASSEVTGTYTGELFF.

The V call is TRBV6-2 or TRBV6-3, the J call TRBJ2-3, with 7 positions matching TRBD1. V lost 7 bases to trimming and J lost 0 bases; unmatched junction nucleotides: 7. Germline V CDR1 and CDR2: MNHEY, SVGEGT. The CDR3 is 15 residues long. This CDR3 reads CASTPGTASTDTQYF. The CDR3 DNA is TGTGCCAGCACCCCGGGGACAGCTAGCACAGATACGCAGTATTTT.

This chain uses TRBV5-1 with TRBJ2-2, with D possibly being TRBD2 (6 bases). CDR1 SGHRS and CDR2 YFSETQ come from the germline V gene. The CDR3 is 16 amino acids. V lost 2 bases to trimming and J lost 0 bases, with 11 bases between them. CDR3 amino acids: CASSLRRDPNTGELFF. DNA of the CDR3: TGCGCCAGCAGCTTAAGGCGGGATCCGAACACCGGGGAGCTGTTTTTT.

This chain links TRBV2 with TRBJ2-7; the D is unclear. Deletions cut 4 bases from V and 6 bases from J, with 10 bases between. Looked up from germline, CDR1 is SNHLY and CDR2 is FYNNEI. This CDR3 has 12 amino acids. The CDR3 DNA is TGTGCCAGCAGTGTGCCCCTCAGCGAGCAGTACTTC. It yields the protein CASSVPLSEQYF. Supplemented by reference TRBV2 and TRBJ2-7, the full variable domain reads EPEVTQTPSHQVTQMGQEVILRCVPISNHLYFYWYRQILGQKVEFLVSFYNNEISEKSEIFDDQFSVERPDGSNFTLKIRSTKLEDSAMYFCASSVPLSEQYFGPGTRLTVT.

J is TRBJ1-1 and V is TRBV11-1, with D maybe TRBD1 (6 bases). V dropped 3 bases and J dropped 4 bases, with 15 bases sitting between them. Germline V CDR1 and CDR2: SGHAT, FQDESV (reference sequence). The CDR3 consists of 15 residues. DNA of the CDR3: TGTGCCAGCAGCTTTACCGGGATGGGGGCCACTGAAGCTTTCTTT. Residues: CASSFTGMGATEAFF.